This T cell receptor (beta chain) came from a study of radiotherapy plus CTLA-4 blockade in lung cancer. Produced via immunoSEQ multiplex PCR; TCRdb's table is partial and in-frame only. The sample has about 91,000 clones, around 72% seen once. CDR1 KGHSH and CDR2 LQKENI come from the germline V gene. This CDR3 region has 17 residues. Trimming cost V 3 bases and J 7 bases; bases outside gene matches: 12. V usage is TRBV18 and J usage is TRBJ1-5; 10 positions agree with TRBD1. The sequencing here drew on peripheral blood, taken from a patient treated with radiotherapy plus ipilimumab. The source of this sequence is a human donor with non-small cell lung cancer that progressed on radiotherapy plus ipilimumab. Here the CDR3 reads CASSPFLGQGQGQPQHF. Here the CDR3 DNA reads TGTGCCAGCTCACCGTTTCTGGGACAGGGGCAAGGGCAGCCCCAGCATTTT.